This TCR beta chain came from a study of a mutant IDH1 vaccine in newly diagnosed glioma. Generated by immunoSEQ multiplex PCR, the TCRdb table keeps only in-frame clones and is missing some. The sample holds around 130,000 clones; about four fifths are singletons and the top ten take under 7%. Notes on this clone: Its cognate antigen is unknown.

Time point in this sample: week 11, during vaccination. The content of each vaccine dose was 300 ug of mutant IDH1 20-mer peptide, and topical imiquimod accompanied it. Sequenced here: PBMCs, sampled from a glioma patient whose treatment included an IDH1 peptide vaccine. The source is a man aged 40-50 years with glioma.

The CDR3 nucleotides read TGTGCCAGCAGTCAACAGGGATTGAACACTGAAGCTTTCTTT. It translates to CASSQQGLNTEAFF. The chain carries TRBV25-1 and TRBJ1-1; maybe TRBD1 (6 bases). This CDR3 comprises 14 residues. V was trimmed by 5 bases and J by 0 bases, leaving 10 bases between them. Germline CDR1 and CDR2: MGHDK and SYGVNS.